This T cell receptor (beta chain) was retrieved from a study of shared clonotypes between healthy human individuals. Comments on this clone: Its antigen is not identified.

This CDR3 is 13 amino acids long. With 10 bases removed from V and 0 bases from J, the gap between germline ends came to 13 bases. The germline V gene encodes CDR1 MNHEY and CDR2 SVGAGI. An assay was performed, and its level was deep. Assay: immunoSEQ multiplex PCR; the TCRdb copy retains only in-frame clones and omits some. The sample includes 2 million to 2.5 million clones, under 95% of them seen just once. Study outcomes and limitations: Few donors limited the genetic and exposure-history diversity represented.

The chain has TRBV6-5 and TRBJ2-7; D possibly uses TRBD1 or TRBD2 (5 bases each). This TCR was sampled from a man aged 18 to 30 in good health. Some clones in this sample may be carry-over from other donors' samples. Sequenced: naive CD4+ T cells from PBMCs. Subset given: CD45RA+ positively selected. DNA for the CDR3: TGTGCCACCCGGGACGGCCTCTCCTACGAGCAGTACTTC. It specifies CATRDGLSYEQYF.